The 3 T cell receptor beta chains given below trace back to one sample, sequenced in a study of Ad26.COV2.S vaccination and SARS-CoV-2 variants. Profiled with immunoSEQ multiplex PCR; TCRdb holds only in-frame clones, not every one. The sample carries 97,000 or so clones, 60% to 85% recorded once. Sequences were derived from peripheral blood, sampled after recovery from COVID-19. These receptor sequences come from a human donor who had recovered from COVID-19.

This clone was counted only a few times. The CDR3 loop is CASSQDRGQAYGYTF. DNA for the CDR3: TGTGCCAGCAGCCAAGATCGAGGACAGGCCTATGGCTACACCTTC. The chain is built from TRBV4-2 and TRBJ1-2; 7 bases are shared with TRBD1. The CDR3 has 15 amino acids. Germline loops: CDR1 LGHNA, CDR2 YNFKEQ. After removal of 0 bases from V and 4 bases from J, the junction contained 5 bases not matched to a gene.

This chain joins TRBV19 and TRBJ2-2, with D uncertain. The V end lost 5 bases, the J end lost 7 bases, and 8 bases lay between the germline ends. Germline V gene sequence: CDR1 LNHDA, CDR2 SQIVND (reference sequence). The CDR3 is made up of 12 amino acids. CDR3 amino acids: CASSRLGGELFF. DNA of the CDR3: TGTGCCAGTAGTCGACTTGGCGGGGAGCTGTTTTTT.

V usage is TRBV20-1 and J usage is TRBJ1-3; D perhaps matches TRBD1 (5 bases). V lost 3 bases and J 4 bases, leaving 10 bases between the germline ends. There are 13 residues in the CDR3. CDR1 DFQATT and CDR2 SNEGSKA come from the germline V gene (reference sequence). CDR3 sequence reads: CSASQGLGNTIYF. CDR3 DNA sequence: TGCAGTGCTAGTCAGGGTTTGGGAAACACCATATATTTT.